One T cell receptor beta chain is described in this entry. Other DNA sequences of this sample code for an identical CDR3. This sample is part of a study of blood T cell repertoires in COVID-19. About the research overall: Samples representing acute and convalescent COVID-19 were sourced from the United States, Italy and Spain. Sources were T cells, B-cell-depleted T cells, or PBMCs; the material itself was cDNA or gDNA.

Original data processing: Scientists estimated how many nucleated cells there were by amplifying reference gene primers. Using immunoSEQ multiplex PCR, the repertoire was profiled, and TCRdb retains in-frame clones only, with some absent. D and trimming were read from the DNA, whereas the V and J calls and clone size are those reported in that table. The sample has hundreds of thousands of clones; about 88% are singletons. A Seattle source enrolled patients during active infection and followed them longitudinally. Germline V lookup: CDR1 SQVTM, CDR2 ANQGSEA. Trimming removed 6 bases at V and 1 base at J, with 6 bases between. This CDR3 is 11 amino acids long.

V gene TRBV29-1 combines with J gene TRBJ1-2; TRBD1 might be the D (6 bases). Sequencing used peripheral blood. The source of this sequence is a woman aged 45-60 years with COVID-19, enrolled during active disease. The CDR3 reads CSVDSNYGYTF. Here the CDR3 DNA reads TGCAGCGTGGACAGTAACTATGGCTACACCTTC.